The subject of this entry is one TCR beta chain. No antigen is known for it. The data were taken from a study of cytomegalovirus exposure and HLA in healthy donors. Primers: 60 Vbeta forward and 13 Jbeta reverse. Method: immunoSEQ multiplex PCR; TCRdb's copy keeps in-frame clones and lacks some. The table has tens of thousands of clones, approximately 80% seen once. Findings of the study overall: As a later analysis revealed, most CMV-associated TCR beta chains appeared HLA-restricted. The authors enumerated 180 or so TCR beta chains as linked to cytomegalovirus. An ancestry cluster, one associated with Asian ancestry, reportedly showed fewer N-insertions than the roughly 610-donor mean in a later analysis.

The CDR3 contains 10 residues. V was pared by 4 bases and J by 12 bases, with 9 bases between. From germline, CDR1 is MNHEY and CDR2 SVGAGI. This chain joins TRBV6-5 and TRBJ1-1; no clear D. The source is a man aged 50 or older in good health and CMV-seronegative. The sequenced material came from PBMCs. Here the CDR3 DNA reads TGTGCCAGCAGTTCCACTATAACTTTCTTT. Translation gives CASSSTITFF.